This T cell receptor beta chain was sequenced during a study of cytomegalovirus exposure and HLA in healthy donors. Whole-study results and caveats: Later on, a genetic analysis was performed. It linked a missense variant in DCLRE1C with V- and J-gene trimming of TCR beta.

In its sample, this clone was seen a few times. Its antigen is not known. The germline CDR1 and CDR2 sequences are SGHRS and YFSETQ. The CDR3 covers 15 residues. The V and J ends lost 4 bases and 3 bases, in that order; junction bases with no gene match: 8. The PCR contained 60 Vbeta and 13 Jbeta primers. The assay was immunoSEQ multiplex PCR, and TCRdb's table has in-frame clones only and misses some. The sample records 98,000 or so clones, over 75% being singletons. This TCR was sampled from a man aged 60 to 75 in good health and CMV-seropositive. The source material was PBMCs. The chain is built from TRBV5-1 and TRBJ1-1, with 8 bases identical to TRBD1. CDR3 DNA sequence: TGCGCCAGCAGCGCCGGACAGGGATGGGACACTGAAGCTTTCTTT. This translates into CASSAGQGWDTEAFF.